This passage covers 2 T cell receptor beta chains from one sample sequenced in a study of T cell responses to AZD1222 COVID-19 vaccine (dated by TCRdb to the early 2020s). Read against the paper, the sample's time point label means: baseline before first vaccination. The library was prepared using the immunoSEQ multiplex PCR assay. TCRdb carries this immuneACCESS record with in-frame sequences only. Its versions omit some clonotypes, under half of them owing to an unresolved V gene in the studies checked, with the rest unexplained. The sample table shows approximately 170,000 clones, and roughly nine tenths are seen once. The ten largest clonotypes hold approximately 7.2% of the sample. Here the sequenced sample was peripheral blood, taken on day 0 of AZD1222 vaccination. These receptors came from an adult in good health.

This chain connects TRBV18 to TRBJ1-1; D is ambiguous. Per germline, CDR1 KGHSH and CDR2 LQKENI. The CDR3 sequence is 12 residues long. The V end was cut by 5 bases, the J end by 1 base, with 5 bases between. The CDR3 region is CASSGRNTEAFF. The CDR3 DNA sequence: TGTGCCAGCTCAGGGCGGAACACTGAAGCTTTCTTT.

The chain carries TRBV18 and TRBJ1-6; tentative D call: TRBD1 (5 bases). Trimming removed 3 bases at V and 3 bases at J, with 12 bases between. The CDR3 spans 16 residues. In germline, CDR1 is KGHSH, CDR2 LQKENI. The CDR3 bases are TGTGCCAGCTCACCGAATAGGGACCGCTATAATTCACCCCTCCACTTT. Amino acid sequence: CASSPNRDRYNSPLHF. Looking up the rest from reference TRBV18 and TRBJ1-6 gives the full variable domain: NAGVMQNPRHLVRRRGQEARLRCSPMKGHSHVYWYRQLPEEGLKFMVYLQKENIIDESGMPKERFSAEFPKEGPSILRIQQVVRGDSAAYFCASSPNRDRYNSPLHFGNGTRLTVT.